One and the same sample provided the 23 T cell receptor beta chains below, sequenced in a study of cytomegalovirus exposure and HLA in healthy donors. This PCR relied on a set of 60 Vbeta primers and 13 Jbeta primers. This table comes from immunoSEQ multiplex PCR, and its TCRdb copy is limited to in-frame clones, with some not included. This sample has 130,000 to 150,000 clones, with nearly 80% found just once. The sequenced sample was PBMCs. These receptors originate from a man in his forties in good health and CMV-seropositive.

The count of this clone is one. V is TRBV11-1 and J is TRBJ2-5, with 7 nucleotides matching TRBD1. Germline lookup yields CDR1 SGHAT and CDR2 FQDESV (reference sequence). The CDR3 is 14 amino acids. The trim removed 4 bases at V and 5 bases at J, leaving 7 bases unmatched. The CDR3 loop reads CASSSTGKEETQYF. CDR3 nucleotides: TGTGCCAGCAGCTCGACAGGGAAGGAGGAGACCCAGTACTTC.

The V gene is TRBV4-1, the J gene TRBJ2-7; the match to TRBD1 covers 7 bases. From germline, CDR1 is MGHRA and CDR2 YSYEKL. This CDR3 is 15 amino acids long. Trimming cost V 0 bases and J 4 bases; bases outside gene matches: 6. CDR3 sequence reads: CASSQDEGGQYEQYF. CDR3 DNA sequence: TGCGCCAGCAGCCAAGACGAAGGGGGCCAATACGAGCAGTACTTC.

The chain has TRBV29-1 and TRBJ1-2; TRBD1 agrees at 9 bases. With V trimmed by 3 bases and J by 4 bases, 3 bases remained unmatched. The germline V gene has CDR1 SQVTM and CDR2 ANQGSEA. The CDR3 loop spans 13 amino acids. In nucleotides, the CDR3 is TGCAGCGTTGAGGGGACAGGGATCTATGGCTACACCTTC. Amino acids: CSVEGTGIYGYTF.

This chain connects TRBV6-1 to TRBJ1-2; TRBD1 matches at 9 bases. CDR3 length equals 15 residues. The junction had 8 bases not matched to a gene; V was cut back by 6 bases and J by 3 bases. In germline, CDR1 is MNHNS, CDR2 SASEGT. The CDR3 sequence is CASRDGQGPDYGYTF. The DNA of the CDR3 is TGTGCCAGCAGAGACGGACAGGGGCCTGACTATGGCTACACCTTC.

The chain links TRBV27 to TRBJ2-3; D unclear. The CDR3 runs to 13 residues. Germline V lookup: CDR1 MNHEY, CDR2 SMNVEV (reference sequence). The V end lost 2 bases, the J end lost 5 bases, and 8 bases lay between the germline ends. The DNA of the CDR3 is TGTGCCAGCAGTTTAGCGGCACGAGATACGCAGTATTTT. It translates to CASSLAARDTQYF.

V gene TRBV6-5 combines with J gene TRBJ1-1, with D perhaps matching TRBD1 (5 bases). The CDR3 has 13 residues. Germline-derived CDR1 and CDR2 are MNHEY and SVGAGI. Trimming left V 2 bases short and J 4 bases short, with 8 bases between. For the CDR3, the DNA is TGTGCCAGCAGTTACGGGGGGTCCACTGAAGCTTTCTTT. Protein sequence: CASSYGGSTEAFF.

This clone was observed many times. CDR3 in DNA: TGTGCCAGCAGCGAGCTTCAGGGAGGTCAATCCGAGCAGTACTTC. Translated: CASSELQGGQSEQYF. This sequence joins TRBV11-2 and TRBJ2-7, with D perhaps TRBD2 (6 bases). V lost 5 bases to trimming and J lost 6 bases, with 20 bases between them. This CDR3 is built from 15 residues. Germline-derived CDR1 and CDR2 are SGHAT and FQNNGV.

V usage is TRBV18 and J usage is TRBJ2-5, with D tentatively TRBD1 (6 bases). This CDR3 spans 12 amino acids. Germline V gives CDR1 KGHSH, CDR2 LQKENI. Trimming took 8 bases from V and 5 from J, leaving 12 bases between them. The CDR3 DNA sequence: TGTGCCAGCAAATCAGGGGATGAGACCCAGTACTTC. Translation: CASKSGDETQYF.

This chain uses TRBV6-1 with TRBJ2-1; TRBD2 matches 7 bases. CDR1 MNHNS and CDR2 SASEGT come from the germline V gene. The CDR3 extends over 12 amino acids. The V gene end was trimmed by 10 bases and the J gene end by 7 bases; junction bases not matched to a gene: 7. The CDR3 sequence is CATGTTVNEQFF. The CDR3 nucleotides are TGTGCCACCGGGACTACTGTTAATGAGCAGTTCTTC.

The V and J genes are TRBV9 and TRBJ2-2; 7 nucleotides match TRBD2. From germline, CDR1 is SGDLS and CDR2 YYNGEE. The V and J ends lost 6 bases and 1 base, in that order; junction bases with no gene match: 9. The CDR3 is 16 residues long. The CDR3 coding sequence is TGTGCCAGCACCTTGTCGGTAGCGGGGAACACCGGGGAGCTGTTTTTT. Translation gives CASTLSVAGNTGELFF.

This chain links TRBV18 with TRBJ2-7; 11 positions agree with TRBD1. Germline V gene sequence: CDR1 KGHSH, CDR2 LQKENI. V lost 2 bases and J lost 5; bases outside the gene matches: 5. There are 15 residues in the CDR3. Here the CDR3 DNA reads TGTGCCAGCTCACCAAGGACAGGGGGCAACCACGAGCAGTACTTC. Encoded protein: CASSPRTGGNHEQYF.

The chain carries TRBV5-6 and TRBJ1-1, with TRBD1 matching 9 bases. Germline V gene sequence: CDR1 SGHDT, CDR2 YYEEEE. Trimming at V came to 4 bases and at J to 4 bases, leaving 8 bases not matched to a gene. The CDR3 runs to 15 residues. In DNA form, the CDR3 reads TGTGCCAGCAGCCTACAGGGGACAGGGTTCACTGAAGCTTTCTTT. This translates into CASSLQGTGFTEAFF.

The chain joins TRBV4-1 to TRBJ2-4, with D maybe TRBD2 (5 bases). Trimming removed 0 bases from V and 0 bases from J, with 12 bases in between. The CDR3 loop spans 17 amino acids. The germline V gene has CDR1 MGHRA and CDR2 YSYEKL. The CDR3 region is CASSQDGPGLAKNIQYF. As DNA, the CDR3 is TGCGCCAGCAGCCAAGATGGGCCAGGACTAGCCAAAAACATTCAGTACTTC.

The CDR3 DNA follows: TGTGCCAGTAGTATAGATCCGGCCGGGGAGCTGTTTTTT. Protein product: CASSIDPAGELFF. The chain combines TRBV19 with TRBJ2-2, with unresolved D. Trimming left V 0 bases short and J 6 bases short, with 5 bases between. Germline CDR1 reads LNHDA; CDR2 reads SQIVND (reference sequence). The CDR3 consists of 13 residues.

Written as DNA, the CDR3 is TGTGCCAGCAGCTGGGTGCCGGGACTAGTCCCCTACGAGCAGTACTTC. Encoded protein: CASSWVPGLVPYEQYF. The J gene is TRBJ2-7, the V gene TRBV11-2; 8 nucleotides align to TRBD2. This CDR3 is built from 16 residues. The germline V gene has CDR1 SGHAT and CDR2 FQNNGV. The junction had 10 bases not matched to a gene; V was cut back by 4 bases and J by 2 bases.

CDR3 loop: CASIQTVGEDTQYF. Here the CDR3 DNA reads TGCGCCAGCATCCAGACAGTTGGGGAAGATACGCAGTATTTT. This rearrangement joins TRBV5-1 to TRBJ2-3; D is possibly TRBD1 (5 bases). Trimming stripped 6 bases from V and 5 bases from J, with 16 bases between. The CDR3 totals 14 residues. Germline CDR1 is SGHRS and CDR2 is YFSETQ.

The chain employs TRBV6-6 and TRBJ1-5, with 8 bases that match TRBD1. The CDR3 totals 15 residues. Per the germline V gene, CDR1 is MNHNY and CDR2 is SVGAGI (reference sequence). The V and J ends lost 2 bases and 8 bases, in that order; junction bases with no gene match: 8. CDR3 in amino acids: CASSYRSGGAEPQHF. CDR3 DNA sequence: TGTGCCAGCAGTTACCGATCAGGGGGCGCGGAGCCCCAGCATTTT.

V is TRBV9 and J is TRBJ2-1, with 7 bases lining up with TRBD2. After removal of 0 bases from V and 7 bases from J, the junction contained 10 bases not matched to a gene. There are 16 residues in the CDR3. Germline lookup yields CDR1 SGDLS and CDR2 YYNGEE. The CDR3: CASSVDLSGIRNEQFF. The DNA for the CDR3 is TGTGCCAGCAGCGTAGACCTGAGCGGGATTCGGAATGAGCAGTTCTTC.

The CDR3 loop reads CASSRTGGGYTEAFF. The CDR3 coding sequence is TGTGCCAGCAGTCGGACAGGGGGAGGATACACTGAAGCTTTCTTT. The gene calls are TRBV28 and TRBJ1-1, with 10 bases lining up with TRBD1. V trimming: 5 bases; J trimming: 3 bases; junction bases outside the gene matches: 6. The CDR3 covers 15 residues. Germline values: CDR1 MDHEN, CDR2 SYDVKM.

The genes are TRBV30 and TRBJ1-6; possible D gene TRBD1, 6 bases. The CDR3 sequence is 15 residues long. The V and J ends lost 3 bases and 9 bases respectively, with 18 bases between them. From germline, CDR1 is GTSNPN and CDR2 SVGIG (reference sequence). The CDR3 here is CAWRAEAGAGSPLHF. The DNA of the CDR3 is TGTGCCTGGAGAGCAGAGGCAGGGGCGGGTTCACCCCTCCACTTT.

This chain joins TRBV30 and TRBJ1-2; D is uncertain. This CDR3 comprises 13 residues. V was shortened by 0 bases and J by 6 bases, with 11 bases between the two germline ends. Germline V gives CDR1 GTSNPN, CDR2 SVGIG (reference sequence). The CDR3 protein is CAWSVGTLDGYTF. As DNA, the CDR3 is TGTGCCTGGAGTGTGGGCACTTTGGATGGCTACACCTTC.

This clone was recorded a few times. V gene TRBV18 combines with J gene TRBJ2-3; D not resolved. The V end was cut by 0 bases, the J end by 2 bases, with 6 bases between. CDR1 KGHSH and CDR2 LQKENI come from the germline V gene. CDR3 size: 14 residues. CDR3: CASSPPAATDTQYF. In DNA form, the CDR3 reads TGTGCCAGCTCACCACCGGCTGCCACAGATACGCAGTATTTT.

This clone turned up a few times. The rearrangement joins TRBV30 to TRBJ1-2, with TRBD1 as a possible D gene (5 bases). From germline, CDR1 is GTSNPN and CDR2 SVGIG (reference sequence). This CDR3 comprises 12 residues. The ends were cut back, 0 bases at V and 4 bases at J, with 6 bases in the middle. The CDR3 sequence is CAWSVQAYGYTF. Here the CDR3 DNA reads TGTGCCTGGAGTGTACAGGCCTATGGCTACACCTTC.